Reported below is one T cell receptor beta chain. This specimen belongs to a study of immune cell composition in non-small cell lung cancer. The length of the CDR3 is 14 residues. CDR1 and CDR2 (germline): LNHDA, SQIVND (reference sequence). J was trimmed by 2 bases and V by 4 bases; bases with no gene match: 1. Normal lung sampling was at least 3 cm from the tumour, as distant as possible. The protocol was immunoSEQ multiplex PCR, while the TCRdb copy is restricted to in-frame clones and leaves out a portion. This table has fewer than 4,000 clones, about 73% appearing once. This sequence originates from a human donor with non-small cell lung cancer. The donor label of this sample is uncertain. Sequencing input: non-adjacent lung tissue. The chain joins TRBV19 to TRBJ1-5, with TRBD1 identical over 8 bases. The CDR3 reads CASSTTGGNQPQHF. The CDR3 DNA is TGTGCCAGTAGTACGACAGGGGGCAATCAGCCCCAGCATTTT.